This T cell receptor (beta chain) was found in a study of tumor-infiltrating lymphocytes in oesophageal squamous cell carcinoma (dated by TCRdb to about 2016). V and J are trimmed by 0 bases and 2 bases, and the gene matches miss 3 bases of the junction. The germline V gene yields MNHEY for CDR1 and SVGEGT for CDR2. The CDR3 has 15 amino acids, counting the end cysteine and phenylalanine. Solely the CDR3 DNA is kept, with 45 bases framed from the first base. Libraries were constructed by PCR. Instrument used: Illumina HiSeq 2000. Using fastp at Q25 and MiXCR, TCRdb reprocessed the public reads and kept productive beta chains. Each CDR3 protein gets just one entry, which takes the most common genes and DNA from the rows behind it. The sample data list roughly 11,000 distinct CDR3 sequences, and approximately 49% of these were observed just once. The ten top clones hold about 25% of the sample. Details on this clonotype: Its antigen is not yet known. No base-level quality is on record; no much larger clone is a single base apart.

This receptor was taken from a male donor with esophageal squamous cell carcinoma. The rearrangement combines TRBV6-2 or TRBV6-3 with TRBJ2-7, with TRBD1 matching 8 junction bases. The sample consisted of esophageal tumor tissue. The DNA is as follows: TGTGCCAGCAGTTACTCGGACAGGGCAGCCTACGAGCAGTACTTC. Its protein reads: CASSYSDRAAYEQYF.